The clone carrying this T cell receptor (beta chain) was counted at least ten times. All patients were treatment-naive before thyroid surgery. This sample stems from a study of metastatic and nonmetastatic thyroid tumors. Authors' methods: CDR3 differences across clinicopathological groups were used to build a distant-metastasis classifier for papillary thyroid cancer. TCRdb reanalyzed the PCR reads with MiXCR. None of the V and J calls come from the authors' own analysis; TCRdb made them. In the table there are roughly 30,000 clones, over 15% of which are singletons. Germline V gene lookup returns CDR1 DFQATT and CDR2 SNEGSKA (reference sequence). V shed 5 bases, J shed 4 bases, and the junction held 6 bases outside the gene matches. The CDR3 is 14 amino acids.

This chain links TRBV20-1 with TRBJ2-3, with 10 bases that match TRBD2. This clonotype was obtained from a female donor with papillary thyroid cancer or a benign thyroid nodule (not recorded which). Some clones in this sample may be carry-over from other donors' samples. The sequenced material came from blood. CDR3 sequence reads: CSAPKAGGADTQYF. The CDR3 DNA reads TGCAGTGCTCCTAAAGCGGGAGGGGCAGATACGCAGTATTTT.